The clone carrying this T cell receptor (beta chain) showed up just a few times. Per the germline V gene, CDR1 is KGHSH and CDR2 is LQKENI. The CDR3 extends over 14 amino acids. Unmatched junction bases numbered 5, after V lost 5 bases and J lost 1 base. The sample belongs to a study of T cell responses to AZD1222 COVID-19 vaccine. Profiling relied on immunoSEQ multiplex PCR, and the TCRdb table lists in-frame clones only, not all of them. The data hold 250,000 or so clones, with more than 85% observed a single time. The rearrangement joins TRBV18 to TRBJ2-7; 7 positions agree with TRBD1. This clonotype was obtained from an adult in good health. Here the sequenced sample was peripheral blood, taken on day 0 of AZD1222 vaccination. CDR3 in amino acids: CASSSQGSSYEQYF. CDR3 nucleotide sequence: TGTGCCAGCTCATCACAGGGGTCGTCCTACGAGCAGTACTTC.